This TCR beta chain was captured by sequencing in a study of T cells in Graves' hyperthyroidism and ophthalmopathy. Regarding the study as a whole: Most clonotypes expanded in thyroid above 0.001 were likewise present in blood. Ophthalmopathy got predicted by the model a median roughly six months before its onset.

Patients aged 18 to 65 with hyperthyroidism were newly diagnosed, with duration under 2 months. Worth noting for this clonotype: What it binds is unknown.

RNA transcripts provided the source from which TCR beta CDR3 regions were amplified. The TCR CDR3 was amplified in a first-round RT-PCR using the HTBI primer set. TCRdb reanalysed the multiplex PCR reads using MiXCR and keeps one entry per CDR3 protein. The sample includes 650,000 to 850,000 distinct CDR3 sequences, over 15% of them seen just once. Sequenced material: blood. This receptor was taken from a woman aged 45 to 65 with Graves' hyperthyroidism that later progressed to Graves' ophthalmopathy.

The CDR3 coding sequence is TGTGCCAGCAGTGAGGCCTCCGGGACGGCCGTCGGTGAAGCTTTCTTT. This codes for CASSEASGTAVGEAFF. The V and J genes are TRBV6-1 and TRBJ1-1; tentatively, D is TRBD1 (5 bases). Germline V CDR1 and CDR2: MNHNS, SASEGT. The CDR3 loop spans 16 amino acids. V was trimmed by 3 bases and J by 7 bases, leaving 21 bases between them.